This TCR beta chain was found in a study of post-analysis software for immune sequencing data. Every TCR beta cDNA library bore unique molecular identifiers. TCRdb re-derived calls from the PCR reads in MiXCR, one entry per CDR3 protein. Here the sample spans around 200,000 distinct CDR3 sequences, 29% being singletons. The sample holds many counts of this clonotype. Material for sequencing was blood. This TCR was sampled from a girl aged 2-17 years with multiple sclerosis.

CDR3 sequence: CASRDQQYSYNEQFF. CDR3 nucleotide sequence: TGTGCCAGCAGAGACCAGCAATACTCCTACAATGAGCAGTTCTTC. The gene calls are TRBV11-2 and TRBJ2-1; D gene unclear. Germline loops: CDR1 SGHAT, CDR2 FQNNGV. This CDR3 is built from 15 residues. Trimming took off 6 bases at V and 0 bases at J, with 12 bases between the two ends.